This TCR beta chain was observed in a study of cytomegalovirus exposure and HLA in healthy donors. With 60 Vbeta and 13 Jbeta primers, the PCR was carried out. The table came from immunoSEQ multiplex PCR; TCRdb's copy has only in-frame clones and leaves some out. Of 150,000 to 200,000 clones listed, around 81% are singletons. This clone occurred a few times. This CDR3 comprises 15 residues. V dropped 6 bases and J dropped 6; count of bases not matched to a gene: 9. Per the germline V gene, CDR1 is SQVTM and CDR2 is ANQGSEA. Material: PBMCs. The TCR comes from a woman between 25 and 40 years old in good health and CMV-seropositive. The gene calls are TRBV29-1 and TRBJ2-1, with 12 bases that match TRBD1. The CDR3 bases are TGCAGCGTCCTAGGGGGGACAGGGGGCCCCAATGAGCAGTTCTTC. Protein product: CSVLGGTGGPNEQFF.